This T cell receptor beta chain was obtained from a study of identical twins. The CDR3 consists of 18 residues. The V and J ends lost 1 base and 0 bases respectively, with 17 bases between them. TCRdb re-derived calls from the 5' RACE reads in MiXCR, one entry per CDR3 protein. The table has 230,000 or so distinct CDR3 sequences, approximately 8.3% seen once. These data also formed part of another study, on yellow fever vaccine responses in identical twins.

The chain combines TRBV12-3 or TRBV12-4 with TRBJ2-3; possibly TRBD2 for D (5 bases). Source material: CD8+ T cells sorted from blood. The receptor's source is a young woman in good health. The DNA for the CDR3 is TGTGCCAGCAGTTTAGGAGTTCTCAGCGGACCCAGCACAGATACGCAGTATTTT. Translating gives CASSLGVLSGPSTDTQYF.